This paragraph covers one TCR beta chain sequence. This sample is part of a study of regulatory T cells in long-lasting Graves disease. Trimming left V 0 bases short and J 4 bases short, with 11 bases between. The CDR3 length is 15 residues. The V gene's germline CDR1 is MNHEY and CDR2 SVGAGI. Relying on iRepertoire HTBI primers and Arm-PCR of CDR3 regions, the team built TCR beta libraries. One entry per CDR3 protein, called by TCRdb with MiXCR from the multiplex PCR reads. The sample gives about 220,000 distinct CDR3 sequences, around a fifth of which show up once; about 11% is in the top ten. Time point noted: newly diagnosed GD, antithyroid drugs for less than 3 months. PBMC-extracted RNA yielded the TCR library. The patients were enrolled through endocrinology in Xi'an, China. These data were also filed under a second study, of T cells in Graves' hyperthyroidism and ophthalmopathy. That report adds: Most thyroid clonotypes expanded above 0.001 were also detected in blood.

V and J are TRBV6-5 and TRBJ2-3; D gene unclear. This clonotype was obtained from a young woman with Graves disease. Here the sequenced sample was peripheral blood mononuclear cells (PBMCs), taken at new diagnosis, from a patient treated with antithyroid drugs. The CDR3, as DNA: TGTGCCAGCAGTTACTCCTCCCTCCGTCCAGATACGCAGTATTTT. Encoded protein: CASSYSSLRPDTQYF.